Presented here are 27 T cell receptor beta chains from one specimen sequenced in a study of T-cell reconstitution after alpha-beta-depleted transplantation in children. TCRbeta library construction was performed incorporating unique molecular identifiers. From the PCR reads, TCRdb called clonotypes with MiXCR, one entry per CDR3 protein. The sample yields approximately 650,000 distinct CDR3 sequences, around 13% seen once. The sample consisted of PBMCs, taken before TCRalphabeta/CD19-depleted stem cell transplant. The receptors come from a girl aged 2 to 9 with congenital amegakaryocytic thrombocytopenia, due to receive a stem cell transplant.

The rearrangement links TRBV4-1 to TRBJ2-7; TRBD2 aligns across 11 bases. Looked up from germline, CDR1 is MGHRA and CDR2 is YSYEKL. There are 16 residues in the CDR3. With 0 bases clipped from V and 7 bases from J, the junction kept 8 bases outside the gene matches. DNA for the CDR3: TGCGCCAGCAGCCAAGATCGTCTAGCGGGAGGTGTAGAGCAGTACTTC. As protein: CASSQDRLAGGVEQYF.

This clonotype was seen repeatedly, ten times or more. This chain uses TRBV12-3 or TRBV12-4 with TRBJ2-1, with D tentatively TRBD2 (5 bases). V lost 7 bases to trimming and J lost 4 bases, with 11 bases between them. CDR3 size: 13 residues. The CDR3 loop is CASIPGNYNEQFF. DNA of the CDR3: TGTGCCAGCATTCCCGGGAATTACAATGAGCAGTTCTTC.

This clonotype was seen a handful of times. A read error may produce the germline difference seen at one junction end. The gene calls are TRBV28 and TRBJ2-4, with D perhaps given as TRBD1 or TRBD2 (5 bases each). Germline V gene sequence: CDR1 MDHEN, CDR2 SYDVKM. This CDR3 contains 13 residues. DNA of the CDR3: TGTGCCAGCAGTCCCCATCAGAGGACCGGGGCCCTCTTC. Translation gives CASSPHQRTGALF.

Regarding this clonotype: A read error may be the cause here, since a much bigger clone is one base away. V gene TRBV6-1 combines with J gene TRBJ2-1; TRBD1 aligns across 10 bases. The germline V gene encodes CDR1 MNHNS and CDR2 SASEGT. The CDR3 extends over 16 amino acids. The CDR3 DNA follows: TGTGCCAGCAGTGATACCGGGACAGGGGACGTAAATGAGCATTTCTTC. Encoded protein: CASSDTGTGDVNEHFF.

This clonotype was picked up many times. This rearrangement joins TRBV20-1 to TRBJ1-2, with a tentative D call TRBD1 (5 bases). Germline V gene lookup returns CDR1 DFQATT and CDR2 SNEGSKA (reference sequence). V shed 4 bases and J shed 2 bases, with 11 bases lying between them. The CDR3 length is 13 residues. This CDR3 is CSAIKDTNYGYTF. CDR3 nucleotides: TGCAGTGCTATTAAGGACACGAACTATGGCTACACCTTC.

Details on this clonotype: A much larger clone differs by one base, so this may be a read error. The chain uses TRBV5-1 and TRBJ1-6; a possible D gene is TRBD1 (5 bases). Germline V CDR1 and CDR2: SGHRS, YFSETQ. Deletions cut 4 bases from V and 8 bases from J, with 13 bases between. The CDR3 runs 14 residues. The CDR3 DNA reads TGCGCCAGCAGCCCAGGGTGTGCTGATTCACCCCTCCACTTT. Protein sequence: CASSPGCADSPLHF.

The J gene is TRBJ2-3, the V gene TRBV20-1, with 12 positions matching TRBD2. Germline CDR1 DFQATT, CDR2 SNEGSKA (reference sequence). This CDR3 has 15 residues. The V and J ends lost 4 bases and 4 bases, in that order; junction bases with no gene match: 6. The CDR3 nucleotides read TGCAGTGCTACTGAGACTAGCGGGAGAGCAGATACGCAGTATTTT. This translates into CSATETSGRADTQYF.

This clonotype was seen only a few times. CDR3 residues: CASSYSTDEQFF. CDR3 bases: TGTGCCAGCAGTTACTCAACGGATGAGCAGTTCTTC. V and J are TRBV28 and TRBJ2-1; D ambiguous. Trimming left V 4 bases short and J 8 bases short, with 9 bases between. The CDR3 has 12 residues. Germline V gene lookup returns CDR1 MDHEN and CDR2 SYDVKM.

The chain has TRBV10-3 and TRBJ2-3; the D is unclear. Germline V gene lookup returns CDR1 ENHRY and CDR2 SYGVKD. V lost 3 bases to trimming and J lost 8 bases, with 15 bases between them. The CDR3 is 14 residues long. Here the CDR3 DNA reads TGTGCCATCAGTGACTTTTCCGAGGATCTTACGCAGTATTTT. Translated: CAISDFSEDLTQYF.

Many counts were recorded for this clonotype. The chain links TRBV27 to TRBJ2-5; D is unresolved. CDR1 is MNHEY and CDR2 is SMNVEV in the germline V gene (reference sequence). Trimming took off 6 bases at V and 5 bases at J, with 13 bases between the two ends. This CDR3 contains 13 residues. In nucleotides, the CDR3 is TGTGCCAGCAGGCTCCACGTGGGGGAGACCCAGTACTTC. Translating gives CASRLHVGETQYF.

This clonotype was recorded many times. The chain's CDR3 is CASSLLAAQGGHNEQFF. CDR3 nucleotides: TGTGCCAGCAGCCTATTAGCGGCCCAGGGAGGACACAATGAGCAGTTCTTC. The chain carries TRBV12-3 or TRBV12-4 and TRBJ2-1; possibly TRBD2 for D (6 bases). Trimming pared 6 bases from V and 5 bases from J, leaving 23 bases between. CDR3 size: 17 residues.

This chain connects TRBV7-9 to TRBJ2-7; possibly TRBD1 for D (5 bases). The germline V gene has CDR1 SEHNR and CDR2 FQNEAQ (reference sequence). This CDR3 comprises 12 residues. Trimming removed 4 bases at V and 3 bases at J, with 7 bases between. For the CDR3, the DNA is TGTGCCAGCAGCTCAGGGATCTACGAGCAGTACTTC. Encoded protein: CASSSGIYEQYF. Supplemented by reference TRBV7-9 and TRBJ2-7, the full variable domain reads DTGVSQNPRHKITKRGQNVTFRCDPISEHNRLYWYRQTLGQGPEFLTYFQNEAQLEKSRLLSDRFSAERPKGSFSTLEIQRTEQGDSAMYLCASSSGIYEQYFGPGTRLTVT.

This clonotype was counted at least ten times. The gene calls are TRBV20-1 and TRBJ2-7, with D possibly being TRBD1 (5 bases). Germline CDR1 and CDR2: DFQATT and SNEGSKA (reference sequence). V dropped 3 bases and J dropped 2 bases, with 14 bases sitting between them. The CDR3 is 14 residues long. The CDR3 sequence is CSASVPGNPYEQYF. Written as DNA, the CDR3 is TGCAGTGCTAGTGTACCAGGGAACCCCTACGAGCAGTACTTC.

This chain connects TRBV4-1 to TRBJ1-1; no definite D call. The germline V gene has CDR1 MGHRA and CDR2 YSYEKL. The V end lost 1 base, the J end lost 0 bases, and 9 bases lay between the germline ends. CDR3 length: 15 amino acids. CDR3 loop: CASSQGVGLNTEAFF. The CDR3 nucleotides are TGCGCCAGCAGCCAAGGTGTAGGCTTGAACACTGAAGCTTTCTTT.

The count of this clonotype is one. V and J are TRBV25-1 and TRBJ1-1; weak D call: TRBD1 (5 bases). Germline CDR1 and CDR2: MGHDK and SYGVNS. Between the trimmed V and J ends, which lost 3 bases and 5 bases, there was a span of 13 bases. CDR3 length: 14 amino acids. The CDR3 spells CASSELRGMTEAFF. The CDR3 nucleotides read TGTGCCAGCAGTGAGTTAAGGGGAATGACTGAAGCTTTCTTT.

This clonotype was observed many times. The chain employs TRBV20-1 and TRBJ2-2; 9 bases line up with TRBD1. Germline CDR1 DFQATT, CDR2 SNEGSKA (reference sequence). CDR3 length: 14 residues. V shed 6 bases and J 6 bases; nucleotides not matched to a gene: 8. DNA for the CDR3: TGCAGTGCGACAGGGGGTGGGGGTCCCGGGGAGCTGTTTTTT. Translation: CSATGGGGPGELFF.

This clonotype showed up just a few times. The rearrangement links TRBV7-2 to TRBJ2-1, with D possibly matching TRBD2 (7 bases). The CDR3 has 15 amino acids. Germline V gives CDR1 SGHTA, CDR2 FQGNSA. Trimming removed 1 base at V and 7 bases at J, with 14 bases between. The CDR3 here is CASSLDGGAQNEQFF. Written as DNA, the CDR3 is TGTGCCAGCAGCTTAGATGGGGGGGCGCAGAATGAGCAGTTCTTC.

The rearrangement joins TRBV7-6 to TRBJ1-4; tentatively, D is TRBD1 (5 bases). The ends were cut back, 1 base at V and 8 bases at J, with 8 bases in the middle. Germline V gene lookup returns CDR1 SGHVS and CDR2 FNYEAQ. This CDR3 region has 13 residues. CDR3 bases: TGTGCCAGCAGCTTAGGGGGACGGGAAAAACTGTTTTTT. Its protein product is CASSLGGREKLFF. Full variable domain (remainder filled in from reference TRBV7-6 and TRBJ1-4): GAGVSQSPRYKVTKRGQDVALRCDPISGHVSLYWYRQALGQGPEFLTYFNYEAQQDKSGLPNDRFSAERPEGSISTLTIQRTEQRDSAMYRCASSLGGREKLFFGSGTQLSVL.

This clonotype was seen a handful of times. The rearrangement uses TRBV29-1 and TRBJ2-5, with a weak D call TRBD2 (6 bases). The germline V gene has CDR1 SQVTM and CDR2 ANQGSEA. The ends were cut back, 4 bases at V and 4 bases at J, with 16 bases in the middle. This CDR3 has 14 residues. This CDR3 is CSVGSGLGTETQYF. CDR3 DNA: TGCAGCGTTGGGAGCGGGTTGGGTACAGAGACCCAGTACTTC.

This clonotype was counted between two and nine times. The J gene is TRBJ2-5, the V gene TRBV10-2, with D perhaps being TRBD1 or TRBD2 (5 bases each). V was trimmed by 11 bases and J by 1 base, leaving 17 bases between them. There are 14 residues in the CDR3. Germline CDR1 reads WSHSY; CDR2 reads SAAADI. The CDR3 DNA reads TGCGCCGCCAGGGCGAGCGGAACCCAAGAGACCCAGTACTTC. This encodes CAARASGTQETQYF.

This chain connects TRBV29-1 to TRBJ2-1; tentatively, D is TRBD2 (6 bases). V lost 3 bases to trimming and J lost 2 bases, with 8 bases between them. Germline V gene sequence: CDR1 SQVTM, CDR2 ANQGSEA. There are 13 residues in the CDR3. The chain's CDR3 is CSVERGPYNEQFF. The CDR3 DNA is TGCAGCGTTGAGCGGGGCCCCTACAATGAGCAGTTCTTC.

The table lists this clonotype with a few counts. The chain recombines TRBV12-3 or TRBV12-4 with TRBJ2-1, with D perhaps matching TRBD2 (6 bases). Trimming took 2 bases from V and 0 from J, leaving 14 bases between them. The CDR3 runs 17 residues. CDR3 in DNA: TGTGCCAGCAGTTTAACACCGGGACTCCCCTCCTACAATGAGCAGTTCTTC. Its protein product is CASSLTPGLPSYNEQFF.

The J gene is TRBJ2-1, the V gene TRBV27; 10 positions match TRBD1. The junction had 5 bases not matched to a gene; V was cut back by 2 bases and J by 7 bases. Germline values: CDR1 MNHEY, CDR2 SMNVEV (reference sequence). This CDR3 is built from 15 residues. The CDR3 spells CASSLGTGDLNEQFF. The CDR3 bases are TGTGCCAGCAGTTTAGGGACAGGGGACTTAAATGAGCAGTTCTTC.

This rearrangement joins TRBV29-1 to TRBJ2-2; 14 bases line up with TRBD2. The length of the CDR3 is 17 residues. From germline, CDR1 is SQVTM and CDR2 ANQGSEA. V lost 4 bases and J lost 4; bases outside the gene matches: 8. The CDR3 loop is CSVGGGLAGESTGELFF. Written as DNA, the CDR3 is TGCAGCGTTGGCGGGGGACTAGCGGGAGAGAGCACCGGGGAGCTGTTTTTT.

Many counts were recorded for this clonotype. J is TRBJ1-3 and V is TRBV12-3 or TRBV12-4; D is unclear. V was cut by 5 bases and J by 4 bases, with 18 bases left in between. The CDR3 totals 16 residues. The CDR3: CASSADWASNGNTIYF. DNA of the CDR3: TGTGCCAGCAGTGCCGACTGGGCCTCAAACGGAAACACCATATATTTT.

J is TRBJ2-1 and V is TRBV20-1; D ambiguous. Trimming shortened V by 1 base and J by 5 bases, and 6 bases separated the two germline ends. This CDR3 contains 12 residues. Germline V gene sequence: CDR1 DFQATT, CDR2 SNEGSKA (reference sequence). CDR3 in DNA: TGCAGTGCTAGAGCTCTGGACAATGAGCAGTTCTTC. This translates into CSARALDNEQFF.

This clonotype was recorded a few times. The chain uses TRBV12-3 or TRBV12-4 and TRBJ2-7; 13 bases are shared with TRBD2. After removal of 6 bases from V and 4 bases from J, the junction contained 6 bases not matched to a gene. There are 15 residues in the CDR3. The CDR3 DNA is TGTGCCAGCAGCCTTCCGACTAGCGGGAGGTACGAGCAGTACTTC. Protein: CASSLPTSGRYEQYF.